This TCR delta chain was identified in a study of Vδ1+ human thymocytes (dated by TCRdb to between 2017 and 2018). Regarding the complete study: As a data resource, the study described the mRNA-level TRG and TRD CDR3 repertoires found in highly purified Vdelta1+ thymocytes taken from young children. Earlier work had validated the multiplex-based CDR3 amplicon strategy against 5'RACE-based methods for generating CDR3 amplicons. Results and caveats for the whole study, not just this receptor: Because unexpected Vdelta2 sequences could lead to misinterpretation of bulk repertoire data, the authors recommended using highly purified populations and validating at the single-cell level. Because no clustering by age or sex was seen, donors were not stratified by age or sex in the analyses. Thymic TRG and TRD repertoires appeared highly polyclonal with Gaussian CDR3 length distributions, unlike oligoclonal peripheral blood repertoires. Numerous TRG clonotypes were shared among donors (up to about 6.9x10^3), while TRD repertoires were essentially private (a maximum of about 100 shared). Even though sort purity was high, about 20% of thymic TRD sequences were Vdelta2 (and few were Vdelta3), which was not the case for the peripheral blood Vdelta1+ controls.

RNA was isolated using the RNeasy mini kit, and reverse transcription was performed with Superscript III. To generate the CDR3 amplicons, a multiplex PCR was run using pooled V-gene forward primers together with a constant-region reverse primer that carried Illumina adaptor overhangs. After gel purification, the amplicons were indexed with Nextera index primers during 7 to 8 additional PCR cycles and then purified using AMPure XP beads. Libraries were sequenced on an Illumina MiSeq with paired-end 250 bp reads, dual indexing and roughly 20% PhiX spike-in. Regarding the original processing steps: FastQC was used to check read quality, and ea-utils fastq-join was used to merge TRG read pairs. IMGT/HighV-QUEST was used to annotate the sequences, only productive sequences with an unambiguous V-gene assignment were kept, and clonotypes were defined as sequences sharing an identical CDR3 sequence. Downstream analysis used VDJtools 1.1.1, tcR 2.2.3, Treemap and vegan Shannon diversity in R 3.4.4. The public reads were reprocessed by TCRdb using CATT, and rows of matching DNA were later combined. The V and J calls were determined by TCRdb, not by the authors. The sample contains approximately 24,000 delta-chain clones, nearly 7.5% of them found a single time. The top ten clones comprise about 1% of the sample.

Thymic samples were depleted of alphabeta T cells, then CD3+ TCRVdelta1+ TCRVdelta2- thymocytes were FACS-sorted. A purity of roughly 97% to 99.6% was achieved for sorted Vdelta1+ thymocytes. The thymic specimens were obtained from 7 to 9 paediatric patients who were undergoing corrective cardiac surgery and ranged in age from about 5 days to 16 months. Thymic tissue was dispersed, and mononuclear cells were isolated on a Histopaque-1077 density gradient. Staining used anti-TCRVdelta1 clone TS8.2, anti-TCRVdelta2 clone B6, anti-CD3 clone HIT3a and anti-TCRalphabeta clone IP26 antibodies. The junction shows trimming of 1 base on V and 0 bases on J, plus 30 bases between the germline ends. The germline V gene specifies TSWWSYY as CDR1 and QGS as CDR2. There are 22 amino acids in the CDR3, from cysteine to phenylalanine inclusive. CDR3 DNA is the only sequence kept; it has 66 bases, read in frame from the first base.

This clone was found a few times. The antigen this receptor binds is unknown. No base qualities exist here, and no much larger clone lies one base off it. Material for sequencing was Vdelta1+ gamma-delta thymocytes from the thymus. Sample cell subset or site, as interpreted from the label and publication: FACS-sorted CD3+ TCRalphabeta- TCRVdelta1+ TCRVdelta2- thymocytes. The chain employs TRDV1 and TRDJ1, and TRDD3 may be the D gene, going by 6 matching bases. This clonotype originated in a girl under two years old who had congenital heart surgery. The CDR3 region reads CALGEPTTFKRGTPIYTDKLIF. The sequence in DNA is TGTGCTCTTGGGGAACCAACTACGTTCAAGAGGGGGACCCCAATTTACACCGATAAACTCATCTTT.